In its sample, the clone carrying this TCR beta chain was seen once. Its antigen remains unidentified. The data are from a study of graft-versus-host responses after intestinal transplantation. Study details: Induction using anti-thymocyte globulin, followed by tacrolimus and steroids for two to three years, was given to all recipients. Study conclusions and caveats: Early HvG declines after transplant were associated with peak circulating GvH clone levels. Graft-versus-host to host-versus-graft clonal ratios in allografts were high in patients with graft-donor T cell macrochimerism. GvH clones were found in recipient marrow; some appeared first in ileum or blood.

Germline V gives CDR1 GTSNPN, CDR2 SVGIG (reference sequence). This CDR3 comprises 14 residues. V lost 5 bases, J lost 6 bases, and 9 bases stayed unmatched. Only in-frame clones appear in the TCRdb table, and some are missing; sequencing was by immunoSEQ multiplex PCR. The repertoire holds about 82,000 clones, with 75% to 95% as singletons. The source is a human donor who received an intestinal transplant. The sample was unstimulated CD4+ T cells sorted from spleen or lymph node cells, taken before intestinal transplant. The chain joins TRBV30 to TRBJ2-3, with 9 bases matching TRBD1. The DNA for the CDR3 is TGTGCCTGGTCCCCGGGACAGGGTTGGGATACGCAGTATTTT. Residues: CAWSPGQGWDTQYF.